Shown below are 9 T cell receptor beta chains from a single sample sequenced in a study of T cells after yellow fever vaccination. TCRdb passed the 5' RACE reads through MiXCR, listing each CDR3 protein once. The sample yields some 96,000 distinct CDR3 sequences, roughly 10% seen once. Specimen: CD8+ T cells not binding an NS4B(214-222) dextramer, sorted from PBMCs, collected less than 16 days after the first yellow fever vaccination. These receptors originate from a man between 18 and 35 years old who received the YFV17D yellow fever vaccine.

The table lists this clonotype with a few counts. CDR3 nucleotides: TGTGCCAGCAGCTTATCAACTCATCCTAACACCGGGGAGCTGTTTTTT. Translating it yields CASSLSTHPNTGELFF. The rearrangement uses TRBV7-2 and TRBJ2-2, with D unresolved. The ends were cut back, 2 bases at V and 2 bases at J, with 12 bases in the middle. Germline V gene lookup returns CDR1 SGHTA and CDR2 FQGNSA. This CDR3 comprises 16 residues. The complete variable domain, with remaining parts taken from reference TRBV7-2 and TRBJ2-2, reads GAGVSQSPSNKVTEKGKDVELRCDPISGHTALYWYRQSLGQGLEFLIYFQGNSAPDKSGLPSDRFSAERTGGSVSTLTIQRTQQEDSAVYLCASSLSTHPNTGELFFGEGSRLTVL.

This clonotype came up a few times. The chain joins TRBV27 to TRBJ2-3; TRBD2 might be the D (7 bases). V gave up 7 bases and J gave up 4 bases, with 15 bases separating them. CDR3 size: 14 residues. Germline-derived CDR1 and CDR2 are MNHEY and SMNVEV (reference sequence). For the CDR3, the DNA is TGTGCCAGCACCCCATCGGGGGGCGCAGATACGCAGTATTTT. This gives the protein CASTPSGGADTQYF.

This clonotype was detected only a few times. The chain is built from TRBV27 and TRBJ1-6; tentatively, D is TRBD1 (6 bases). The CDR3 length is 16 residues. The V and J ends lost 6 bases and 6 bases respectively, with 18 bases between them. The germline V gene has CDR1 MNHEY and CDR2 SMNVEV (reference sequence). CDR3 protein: CASRTGGLGGNSPLHF. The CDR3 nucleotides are TGTGCCAGCAGAACCGGGGGCCTCGGAGGTAATTCACCCCTCCACTTT.

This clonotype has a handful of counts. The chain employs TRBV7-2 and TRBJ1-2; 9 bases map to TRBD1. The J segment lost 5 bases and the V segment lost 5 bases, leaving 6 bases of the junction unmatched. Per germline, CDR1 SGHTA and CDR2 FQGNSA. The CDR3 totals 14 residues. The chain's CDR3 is CASSPNRGPYGYTF. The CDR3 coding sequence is TGTGCCAGCAGCCCGAACAGGGGGCCATATGGCTACACCTTC.

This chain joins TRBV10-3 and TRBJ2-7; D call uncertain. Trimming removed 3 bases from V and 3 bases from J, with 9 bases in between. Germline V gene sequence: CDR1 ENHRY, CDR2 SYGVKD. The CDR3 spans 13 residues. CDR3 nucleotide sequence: TGTGCCATCAGTGAAGGTGAGAACTACGAGCAGTACTTC. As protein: CAISEGENYEQYF.

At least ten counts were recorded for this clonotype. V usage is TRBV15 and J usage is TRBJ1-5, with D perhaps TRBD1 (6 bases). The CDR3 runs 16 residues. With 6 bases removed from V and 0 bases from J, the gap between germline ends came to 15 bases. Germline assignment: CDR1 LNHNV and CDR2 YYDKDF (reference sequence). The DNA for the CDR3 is TGTGCCACCAGGAGTGGGACACCTTATAGCAATCAGCCCCAGCATTTT. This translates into CATRSGTPYSNQPQHF.

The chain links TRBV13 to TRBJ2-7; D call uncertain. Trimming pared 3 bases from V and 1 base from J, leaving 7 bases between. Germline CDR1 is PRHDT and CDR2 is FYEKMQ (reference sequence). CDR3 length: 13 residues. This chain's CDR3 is CASSFDSSYEQYF. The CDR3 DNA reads TGTGCCAGCAGCTTCGACTCATCCTACGAGCAGTACTTC.

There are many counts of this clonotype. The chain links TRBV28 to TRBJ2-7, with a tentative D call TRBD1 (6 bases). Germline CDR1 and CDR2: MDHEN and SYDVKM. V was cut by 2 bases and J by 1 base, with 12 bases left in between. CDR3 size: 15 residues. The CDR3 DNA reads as TGTGCCAGCAGTTTAGGACAGTCAGAATCCTACGAGCAGTACGTC. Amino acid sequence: CASSLGQSESYEQYV.

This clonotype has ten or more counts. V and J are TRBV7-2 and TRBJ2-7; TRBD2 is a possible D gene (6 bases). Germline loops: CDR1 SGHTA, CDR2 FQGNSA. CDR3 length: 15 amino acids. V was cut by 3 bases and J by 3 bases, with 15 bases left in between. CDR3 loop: CASSLEAGLNYEQYF. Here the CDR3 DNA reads TGTGCCAGCAGCTTGGAAGCGGGTTTAAACTACGAGCAGTACTTC.